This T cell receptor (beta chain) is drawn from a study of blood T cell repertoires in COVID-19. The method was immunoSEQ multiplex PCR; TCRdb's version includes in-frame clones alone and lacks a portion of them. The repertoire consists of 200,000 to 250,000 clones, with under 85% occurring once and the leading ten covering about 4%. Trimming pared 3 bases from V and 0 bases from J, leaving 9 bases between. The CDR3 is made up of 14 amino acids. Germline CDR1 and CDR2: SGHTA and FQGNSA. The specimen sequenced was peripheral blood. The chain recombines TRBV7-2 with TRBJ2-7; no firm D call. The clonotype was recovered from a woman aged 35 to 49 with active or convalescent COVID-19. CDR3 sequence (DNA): TGTGCCAGCAGCTTCCAGGTTCCCTCCTACGAGCAGTACTTC. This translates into CASSFQVPSYEQYF.